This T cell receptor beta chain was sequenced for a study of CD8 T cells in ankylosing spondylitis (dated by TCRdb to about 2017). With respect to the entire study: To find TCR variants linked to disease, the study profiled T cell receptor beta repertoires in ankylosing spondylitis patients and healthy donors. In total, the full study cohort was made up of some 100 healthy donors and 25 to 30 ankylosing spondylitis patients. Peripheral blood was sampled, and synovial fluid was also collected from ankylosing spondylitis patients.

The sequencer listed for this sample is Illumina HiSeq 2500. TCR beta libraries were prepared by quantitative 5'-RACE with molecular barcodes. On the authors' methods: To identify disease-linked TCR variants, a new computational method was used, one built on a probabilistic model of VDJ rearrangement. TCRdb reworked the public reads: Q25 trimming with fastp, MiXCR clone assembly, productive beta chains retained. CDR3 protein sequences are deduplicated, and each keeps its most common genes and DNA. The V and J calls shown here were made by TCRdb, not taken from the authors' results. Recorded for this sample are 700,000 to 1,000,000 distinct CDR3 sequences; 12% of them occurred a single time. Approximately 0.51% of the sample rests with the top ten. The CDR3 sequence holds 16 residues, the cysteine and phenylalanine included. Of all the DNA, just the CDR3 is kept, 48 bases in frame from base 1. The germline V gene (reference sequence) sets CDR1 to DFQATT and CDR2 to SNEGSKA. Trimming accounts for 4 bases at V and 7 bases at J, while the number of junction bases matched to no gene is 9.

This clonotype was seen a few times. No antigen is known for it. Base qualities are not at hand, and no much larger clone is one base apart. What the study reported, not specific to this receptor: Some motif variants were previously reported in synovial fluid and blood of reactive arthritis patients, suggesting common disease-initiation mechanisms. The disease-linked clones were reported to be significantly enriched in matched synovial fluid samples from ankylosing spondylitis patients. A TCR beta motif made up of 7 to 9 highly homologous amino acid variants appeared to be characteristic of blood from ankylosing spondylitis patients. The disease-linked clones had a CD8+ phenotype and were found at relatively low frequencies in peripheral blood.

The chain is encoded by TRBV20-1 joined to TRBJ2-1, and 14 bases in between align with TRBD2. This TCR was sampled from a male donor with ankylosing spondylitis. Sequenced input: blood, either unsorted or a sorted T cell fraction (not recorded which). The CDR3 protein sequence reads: CSAKVRGLAGGNEQFF. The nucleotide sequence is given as TGCAGTGCTAAAGTAAGAGGACTAGCGGGAGGAAATGAGCAGTTCTTC.